Reported below is one T cell receptor beta chain. Its antigen remains unidentified. The data originate from a study of T cell repertoires in cytomegalovirus infection. Using its own MiXCR run on the reads, TCRdb lists one record per CDR3 protein. The data contain under 200,000 distinct CDR3 sequences, less than 25% of them singletons. The germline V gene encodes CDR1 SGHAT and CDR2 FQNNGV. The CDR3 has 14 amino acids. V was clipped by 5 bases and J by 12 bases; unmatched bases: 8. This material consisted of CD8+ T cells from cultured PBMCs, taken from culture after CMV antigen stimulation. This rearrangement joins TRBV11-2 to TRBJ2-1; 12 positions agree with TRBD2. This receptor was taken from a human donor in good health (CMV status not recorded). Some clones in this sample may be carry-over from other donors' samples. CDR3 sequence: CASSDTSGGSWQFF. The CDR3 nucleotides are TGTGCCAGCAGCGATACTAGCGGGGGGTCCTGGCAGTTCTTC.